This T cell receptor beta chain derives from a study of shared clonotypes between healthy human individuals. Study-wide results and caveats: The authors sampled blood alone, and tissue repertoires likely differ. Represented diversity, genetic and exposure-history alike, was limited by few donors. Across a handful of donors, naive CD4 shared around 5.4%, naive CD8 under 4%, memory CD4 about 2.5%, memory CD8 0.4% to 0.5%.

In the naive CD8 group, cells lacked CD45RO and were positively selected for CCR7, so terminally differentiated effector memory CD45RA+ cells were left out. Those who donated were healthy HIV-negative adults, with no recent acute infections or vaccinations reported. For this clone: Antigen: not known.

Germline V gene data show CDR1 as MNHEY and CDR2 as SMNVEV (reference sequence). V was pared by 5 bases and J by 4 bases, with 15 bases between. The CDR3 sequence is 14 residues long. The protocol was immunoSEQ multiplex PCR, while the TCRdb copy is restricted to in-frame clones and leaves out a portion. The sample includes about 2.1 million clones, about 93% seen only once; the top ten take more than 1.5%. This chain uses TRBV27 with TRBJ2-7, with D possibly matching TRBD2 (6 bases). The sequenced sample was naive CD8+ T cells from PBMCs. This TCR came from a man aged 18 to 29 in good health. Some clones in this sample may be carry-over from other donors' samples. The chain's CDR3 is CASSIGRRGYEQYF. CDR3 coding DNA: TGTGCCAGCAGTATAGGACGGCGGGGATACGAGCAGTACTTC.